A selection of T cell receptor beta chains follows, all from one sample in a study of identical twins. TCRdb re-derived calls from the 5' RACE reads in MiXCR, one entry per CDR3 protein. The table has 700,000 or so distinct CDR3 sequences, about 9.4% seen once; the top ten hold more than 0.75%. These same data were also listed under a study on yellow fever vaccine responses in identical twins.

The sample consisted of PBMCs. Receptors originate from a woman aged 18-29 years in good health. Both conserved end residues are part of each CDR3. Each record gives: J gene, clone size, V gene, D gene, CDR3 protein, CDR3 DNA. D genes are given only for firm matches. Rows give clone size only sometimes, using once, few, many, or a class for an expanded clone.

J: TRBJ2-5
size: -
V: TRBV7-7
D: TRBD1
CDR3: CASSLTTGTGRETQYF
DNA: TGTGCTAGCAGCTTAACCACCGGGACAGGGAGGGAGACCCAGTACTTC

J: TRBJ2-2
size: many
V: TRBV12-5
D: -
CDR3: CASGTERGELFF
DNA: TGTGCTAGTGGTACTGAACGCGGGGAGCTGTTTTTT

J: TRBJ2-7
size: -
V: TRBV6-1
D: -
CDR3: CATGDSSLSYEQYF
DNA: TGTGCCACGGGAGACAGCAGCTTATCCTACGAGCAGTACTTC

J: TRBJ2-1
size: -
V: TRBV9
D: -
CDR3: CASSVGRSNEQFF
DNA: TGTGCCAGCAGCGTAGGGAGGAGCAATGAGCAGTTCTTC

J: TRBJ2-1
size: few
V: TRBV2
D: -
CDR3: CASSEYPAAGNNEQFF
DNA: TGTGCCAGCAGTGAATACCCAGCGGCGGGGAACAATGAGCAGTTCTTC

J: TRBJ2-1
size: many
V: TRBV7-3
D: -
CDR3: CASSSTGNEQFF
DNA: TGTGCCAGCAGCTCGACGGGCAATGAGCAGTTCTTC

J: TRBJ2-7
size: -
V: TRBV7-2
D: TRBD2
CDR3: CASSAGVGYEQYF
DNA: TGTGCCAGCTCGGCGGGGGTTGGCTACGAGCAGTACTTC

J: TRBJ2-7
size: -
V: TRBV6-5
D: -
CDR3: CASSYAPLAATSYEQYF
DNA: TGTGCCAGCAGTTACGCACCGCTGGCAGCCACCTCCTACGAGCAGTACTTC

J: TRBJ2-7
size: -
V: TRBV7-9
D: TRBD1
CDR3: CASSLARDRVDEQYF
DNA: TGTGCCAGCAGCTTAGCGAGGGACAGGGTGGACGAGCAGTACTTC

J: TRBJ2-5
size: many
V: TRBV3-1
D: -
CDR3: CASSPRSQETQYF
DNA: TGTGCCAGCAGCCCTAGATCCCAAGAGACCCAGTACTTC

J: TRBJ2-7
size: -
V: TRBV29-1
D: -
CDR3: CSVEPAGSYEQYF
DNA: TGCAGCGTTGAACCCGCTGGATCCTACGAGCAGTACTTC

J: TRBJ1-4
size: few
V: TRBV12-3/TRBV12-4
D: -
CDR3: CASSLLDRPEKLFF
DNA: TGTGCCAGCAGTCTCCTCGACAGGCCCGAAAAACTGTTTTTT

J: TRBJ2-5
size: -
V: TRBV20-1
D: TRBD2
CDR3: CSAQLAGVETQYF
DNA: TGCAGTGCACAACTAGCGGGAGTCGAGACCCAGTACTTC

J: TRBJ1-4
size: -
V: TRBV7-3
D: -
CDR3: CASRKKTVWEKLFF
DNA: TGTGCCAGCAGGAAAAAGACAGTTTGGGAAAAACTGTTTTTT

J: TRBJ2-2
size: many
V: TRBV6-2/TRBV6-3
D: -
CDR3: CASGWDSGELFF
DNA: TGTGCCAGCGGATGGGATTCCGGGGAGCTGTTTTTT

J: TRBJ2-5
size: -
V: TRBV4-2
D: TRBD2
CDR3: CASSQDRGLAAIGGQETQYF
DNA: TGTGCCAGCAGCCAAGATCGAGGACTAGCGGCCATAGGGGGCCAAGAGACCCAGTACTTC

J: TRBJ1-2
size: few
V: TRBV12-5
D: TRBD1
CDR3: CASGLHRTGGDNYGYTF
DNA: TGTGCTAGTGGTTTGCACCGGACAGGAGGGGATAACTATGGCTACACCTTC

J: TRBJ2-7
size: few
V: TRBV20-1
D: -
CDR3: CSAGWVPYEQYF
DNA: TGCAGTGCTGGGTGGGTCCCCTACGAGCAGTACTTC

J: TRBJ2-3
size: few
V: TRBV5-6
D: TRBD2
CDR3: CASAPSSGRRADTQYF
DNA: TGTGCCAGCGCCCCTTCTAGCGGGAGAAGGGCAGATACGCAGTATTTT

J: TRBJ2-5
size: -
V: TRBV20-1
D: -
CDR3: CSARERGRRETQYF
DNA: TGCAGTGCTAGAGAGCGGGGGCGAAGAGAGACCCAGTACTTC

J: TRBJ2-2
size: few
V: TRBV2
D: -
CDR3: CASAVHGNTGELFF
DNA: TGTGCCAGCGCGGTACACGGGAACACCGGGGAGCTGTTTTTT

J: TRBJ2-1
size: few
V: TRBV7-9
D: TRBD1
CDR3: CASSSGTGGSNEQFF
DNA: TGTGCCAGCAGCTCTGGGACAGGGGGATCAAATGAGCAGTTCTTC

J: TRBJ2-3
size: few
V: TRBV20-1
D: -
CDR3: CSARDEGEWLESTDTQYF
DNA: TGCAGTGCTAGAGATGAGGGGGAGTGGCTGGAAAGCACAGATACGCAGTATTTT